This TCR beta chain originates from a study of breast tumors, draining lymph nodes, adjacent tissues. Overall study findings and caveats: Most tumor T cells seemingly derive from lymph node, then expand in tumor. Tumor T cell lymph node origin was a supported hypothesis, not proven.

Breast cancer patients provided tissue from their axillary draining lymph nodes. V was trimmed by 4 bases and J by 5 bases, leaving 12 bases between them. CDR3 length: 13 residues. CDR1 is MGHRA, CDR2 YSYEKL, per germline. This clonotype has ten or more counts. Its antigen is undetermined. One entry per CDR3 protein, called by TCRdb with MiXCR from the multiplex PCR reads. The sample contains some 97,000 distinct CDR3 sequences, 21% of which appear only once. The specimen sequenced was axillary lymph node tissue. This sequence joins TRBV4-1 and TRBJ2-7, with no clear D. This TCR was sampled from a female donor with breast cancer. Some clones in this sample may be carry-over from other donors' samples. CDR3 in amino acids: CASSPSPTNEQYF. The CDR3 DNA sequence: TGCGCCAGCAGCCCCTCCCCGACGAACGAGCAGTACTTC.